This paragraph reports one T cell receptor beta chain. This sample is drawn from a study of blood T cell repertoires in COVID-19. Study at large: From the United States, Italy and Spain came samples of acute and convalescent COVID-19. The analysed material was cDNA or gDNA that came from T cells, B-cell-depleted T cells, or PBMCs.

As processed by the authors: Amplifying reference gene primers gave estimates of nucleated cell counts. Assay: immunoSEQ multiplex PCR; the TCRdb copy retains only in-frame clones and omits some. V and J calls and clone size are as listed in that table; D and trimming were resolved from the DNA. The repertoire has 30,000 or so clones, more than 80% of them found once; the top ten carry roughly 4%. Sequencing was carried out using peripheral blood. The source of this sequence is a human donor in a cohort sampled during active COVID-19.

CDR3 sequence: CASSLQGAAGYGYTF. CDR3 DNA: TGTGCCAGCAGTTTACAGGGGGCTGCGGGGTATGGCTACACCTTC. J is TRBJ1-2 and V is TRBV28; 8 nucleotides align to TRBD1. V shed 2 bases and J 5 bases; nucleotides not matched to a gene: 7. The CDR3 is 15 amino acids. From germline, CDR1 is MDHEN and CDR2 SYDVKM.